What follows are 28 T cell receptor beta chains derived from one specimen sequenced in a study of shared clonotypes between healthy human individuals. Assay: immunoSEQ multiplex PCR; the TCRdb copy retains only in-frame clones and omits some. The table lists approximately 650,000 clones, about 95% of them singletons, with roughly 0.1% in the top ten. Terminally differentiated effector memory CD45RA+ cells were excluded from the naive CD8 cells, which were CD45RO-negative and positively selected for CCR7. What was sequenced was naive CD8+ T cells sorted from blood. Every receptor here comes from a woman in her thirties in good health.

The CDR3 loop is CASSLSGVAGGPREYNEQFF. The CDR3 nucleotides are TGTGCCAGCAGTTTATCGGGGGTAGCGGGAGGGCCTAGGGAGTACAATGAGCAGTTCTTC. The chain is built from TRBV27 and TRBJ2-1, with TRBD2 matching 11 bases. This CDR3 is built from 20 residues. After removal of 0 bases from V and 4 bases from J, the junction contained 14 bases not matched to a gene. Germline assignment: CDR1 MNHEY and CDR2 SMNVEV (reference sequence).

The chain couples TRBV29-1 to TRBJ2-1; D tentatively fits TRBD1 or TRBD2 (6 bases each). The CDR3 loop spans 14 amino acids. CDR1 and CDR2 (germline): SQVTM, ANQGSEA. Trimming removed 6 bases from V and 6 bases from J, with 18 bases in between. CDR3 loop: CSVPKQGLGNEQFF. CDR3 nucleotide sequence: TGCAGCGTCCCTAAACAGGGACTCGGCAATGAGCAGTTCTTC.

J is TRBJ2-2 and V is TRBV7-8; D possibly corresponds to TRBD2 (5 bases). This CDR3 spans 14 amino acids. Looked up from germline, CDR1 is SGHVS and CDR2 is FQNEAQ. V shed 5 bases and J shed 8 bases, with 15 bases lying between them. CDR3 loop: CASSVYGVRGELFF. CDR3 in DNA: TGTGCCAGCAGCGTATACGGGGTTAGAGGGGAGCTGTTTTTT.

V usage is TRBV9 and J usage is TRBJ2-7; TRBD1 matches 9 bases. In germline, CDR1 is SGDLS, CDR2 YYNGEE. V lost 3 bases, J lost 2 bases, and 6 bases stayed unmatched. CDR3 length equals 15 residues. DNA for the CDR3: TGTGCCAGCAGCGAGGGGACAGGGCTCACCTACGAGCAGTACTTC. Protein sequence: CASSEGTGLTYEQYF. The whole variable domain, remainder taken from reference TRBV9 and TRBJ2-7, is DSGVTQTPKHLITATGQRVTLRCSPRSGDLSVYWYQQSLDQGLQFLIQYYNGEERAKGNILERFSAQQFPDLHSELNLSSLELGDSALYFCASSEGTGLTYEQYFGPGTRLTVT.

This chain joins TRBV11-1 and TRBJ1-1; D ambiguous. V was cut by 3 bases and J by 8 bases, with 7 bases left in between. Germline V gene sequence: CDR1 SGHAT, CDR2 FQDESV (reference sequence). The CDR3 is 11 amino acids. CDR3 in DNA: TGTGCCAGCAGCTTGATACGGGAAGCTTTCTTT. This codes for CASSLIREAFF.

The chain has TRBV2 and TRBJ1-1; no clear D. This CDR3 comprises 10 residues. The germline V and J ends were trimmed by 4 bases and 5 bases, with 2 bases remaining between them. Germline V gene data show CDR1 as SNHLY and CDR2 as FYNNEI. The CDR3 region is CASSVTEAFF. The CDR3 nucleotides are TGTGCCAGCAGTGTTACTGAAGCTTTCTTT.

The V call is TRBV4-1, the J call TRBJ2-1; D gene uncertain. V lost 2 bases and J lost 6, with 5 bases in between. The CDR3 runs to 12 residues. CDR1 and CDR2 from the germline V gene are MGHRA and YSYEKL. The CDR3, as DNA: TGCGCCAGCAGCCAAACCGGCAATGAGCAGTTCTTC. It translates to CASSQTGNEQFF.

This chain joins TRBV5-6 and TRBJ1-2; D remains unclear. V lost 4 bases and J 5 bases, leaving 18 bases between the germline ends. CDR3 length: 15 residues. Germline CDR1 SGHDT, CDR2 YYEEEE. This chain's CDR3 is CASSPGNPPGYGYTF. CDR3 sequence (DNA): TGTGCCAGCAGCCCGGGAAACCCCCCGGGGTATGGCTACACCTTC.

The rearrangement links TRBV23-1 to TRBJ2-5, with 7 bases that match TRBD2. TRBV23-1 belongs to the ORF category, with a function that is uncertain. This CDR3 is 12 amino acids long. V dropped 6 bases and J dropped 5; count of bases not matched to a gene: 3. The CDR3 DNA is TGCGCCAGCAGGGGGGGGAGGGAGACCCAGTACTTC. Amino acid sequence: CASRGGRETQYF.

The genes are TRBV9 and TRBJ2-5; 7 positions agree with TRBD1. There are 18 residues in the CDR3. Germline trimming cut 0 bases from V and 7 bases from J; bases unmatched to any gene: 18. From germline, CDR1 is SGDLS and CDR2 YYNGEE. The CDR3 coding sequence is TGTGCCAGCAGCGTAGACGGGCAAGGGGGCGGCCTATATGCGACCCAGTACTTC. Translating it yields CASSVDGQGGGLYATQYF.

The CDR3 region is CASSPRVSGRVYNEQFF. The CDR3 region has the DNA TGTGCCAGCAGCCCACGTGTGAGCGGGAGGGTCTACAATGAGCAGTTCTTC. The chain employs TRBV13 and TRBJ2-1; 10 bases map to TRBD2. CDR1 is PRHDT and CDR2 is FYEKMQ in the germline V gene (reference sequence). This CDR3 has 17 residues. After removal of 5 bases from V and 3 bases from J, the junction contained 10 bases not matched to a gene.

The rearrangement links TRBV7-6 to TRBJ2-7; 7 nucleotides agree with TRBD2. Trimming removed 1 base from V and 2 bases from J; junction bases left unmatched: 5. CDR3 length: 15 amino acids. CDR1 SGHVS and CDR2 FNYEAQ come from the germline V gene. The CDR3 protein is CASSLGGGGTYEQYF. Here the CDR3 DNA reads TGTGCCAGCAGCTTAGGGGGGGGAGGAACCTACGAGCAGTACTTC.

The chain combines TRBV4-1 with TRBJ2-1; TRBD2 agrees at 12 bases. The CDR3 is 14 residues long. Per the germline V gene, CDR1 is MGHRA and CDR2 is YSYEKL. J lost 10 bases, V lost 2 bases, and 3 bases had no gene match. The CDR3 protein is CASSQLAGGREQFF. CDR3 in DNA: TGCGCCAGCAGCCAACTAGCGGGAGGGCGGGAGCAGTTCTTC.

J is TRBJ1-3 and V is TRBV2, with 7 bases identical to TRBD1. J lost 0 bases, V lost 7 bases, and 9 bases had no gene match. Germline V gene lookup returns CDR1 SNHLY and CDR2 FYNNEI. The length of the CDR3 is 16 residues. CDR3: CASNRAGTVSGNTIYF. The CDR3 coding sequence is TGTGCCAGCAATAGGGCCGGGACAGTCTCTGGAAACACCATATATTTT. Looking up the rest from reference TRBV2 and TRBJ1-3 gives the full variable domain: EPEVTQTPSHQVTQMGQEVILRCVPISNHLYFYWYRQILGQKVEFLVSFYNNEISEKSEIFDDQFSVERPDGSNFTLKIRSTKLEDSAMYFCASNRAGTVSGNTIYFGEGSWLTVV.

The chain links TRBV27 to TRBJ2-3; 8 positions match TRBD2. J gave up 2 bases and V 4 bases, and 2 bases lay outside the gene matches. This CDR3 has 14 residues. The germline CDR1 and CDR2 sequences are MNHEY and SMNVEV (reference sequence). CDR3 DNA: TGTGCCAGCAGTTGGCGGGAGGTCACAGATACGCAGTATTTT. Residues: CASSWREVTDTQYF.

J is TRBJ2-1 and V is TRBV19, with 7 bases that match TRBD2. Per germline, CDR1 LNHDA and CDR2 SQIVND (reference sequence). The CDR3 spans 15 residues. Trimming at V came to 4 bases and at J to 8 bases, leaving 11 bases not matched to a gene. The DNA for the CDR3 is TGTGCCAGTAGTACGTCCCGGACTAGTCTCTATGAGCAGTTCTTC. It is translated as CASSTSRTSLYEQFF.

This chain connects TRBV9 to TRBJ2-1; 8 nucleotides agree with TRBD1. Germline-derived CDR1 and CDR2 are SGDLS and YYNGEE. J was trimmed by 15 bases and V by 0 bases; bases with no gene match: 8. This CDR3 is 13 amino acids long. CDR3 residues: CASSVDETGTGFF. CDR3 bases: TGTGCCAGCAGCGTAGATGAGACCGGGACAGGGTTCTTC.

The rearrangement uses TRBV16 and TRBJ1-2; a weak D match, TRBD1 (6 bases). The CDR3 is made up of 15 amino acids. Germline assignment: CDR1 KGHSY and CDR2 FQNENV. The ends were cut back, 3 bases at V and 7 bases at J, with 18 bases in the middle. CDR3 sequence: CASSQSTGFVFGYTF. The CDR3 region has the DNA TGTGCCAGCAGCCAGTCAACAGGGTTTGTTTTTGGCTACACCTTC.

The chain has TRBV5-6 and TRBJ2-7; a weak D match, TRBD2 (5 bases). Germline CDR1 reads SGHDT; CDR2 reads YYEEEE. V gave up 6 bases and J gave up 3 bases, with 16 bases separating them. This CDR3 comprises 14 residues. The CDR3 DNA follows: TGTGCCAGCACCGACAAGAGAGGGTACTACGAGCAGTACTTC. It translates to CASTDKRGYYEQYF.

This clone was counted a single time. The chain couples TRBV4-2 to TRBJ2-7; 14 nucleotides match TRBD2. This CDR3 comprises 19 residues. Trimming cost V 4 bases and J 2 bases; bases outside gene matches: 13. CDR1 LGHNA and CDR2 YNFKEQ come from the germline V gene. Here the CDR3 DNA reads TGTGCCAGCAGCCCTTACGGGAGGACTAGCGGGAGGTCGGCCTACGAGCAGTACTTC. Translating gives CASSPYGRTSGRSAYEQYF.

This chain joins TRBV21-1 and TRBJ1-1; TRBD1, the D gene given by the table, was not confirmed from the DNA. TRBV21-1 is shown as a pseudogene. CDR3 size: 10 residues. The CDR3, as DNA: TGTGCCAGCAGCAAACAGGGTACTTTCTTT. The encoded protein is CASSKQGTFF.

The CDR3 is CASSASPFGSYEQYF. CDR3 DNA sequence: TGCGCCAGCTCCGCCTCCCCTTTTGGCTCCTACGAGCAGTACTTC. V is TRBV4-1 and J is TRBJ2-7; D uncertain. Germline V gene lookup returns CDR1 MGHRA and CDR2 YSYEKL. The V and J ends lost 8 bases and 0 bases respectively, with 17 bases between them. CDR3 length equals 15 residues.

Comments on this clone: Other DNA sequences within the sample encode an identical CDR3. V is TRBV9 and J is TRBJ2-1; D is uncertain. V lost 0 bases to trimming and J lost 0 bases, with 7 bases between them. The CDR3 runs 15 residues. Per the germline V gene, CDR1 is SGDLS and CDR2 is YYNGEE. In nucleotides, the CDR3 is TGTGCCAGCAGCGTAGGACCAAGCTCCTACAATGAGCAGTTCTTC. Protein product: CASSVGPSSYNEQFF. Using reference TRBV9 and TRBJ2-1 for the parts outside the CDR3, the full variable domain is DSGVTQTPKHLITATGQRVTLRCSPRSGDLSVYWYQQSLDQGLQFLIQYYNGEERAKGNILERFSAQQFPDLHSELNLSSLELGDSALYFCASSVGPSSYNEQFFGPGTRLTVL.

The chain links TRBV6-1 to TRBJ2-7; 10 nucleotides match TRBD1. Germline assignment: CDR1 MNHNS and CDR2 SASEGT. The CDR3 length is 16 residues. The ends lost 2 bases at V and 2 bases at J; junction bases unmatched: 6. The CDR3 DNA reads as TGTGCCAGCAGTGAAACAACCGGGACAGGGGCCTACGAGCAGTACTTC. This codes for CASSETTGTGAYEQYF.

The chain uses TRBV5-1 and TRBJ1-1; D not resolved. V gave up 4 bases and J gave up 6 bases, with 16 bases separating them. The germline V gene encodes CDR1 SGHRS and CDR2 YFSETQ. The CDR3 length is 14 residues. The CDR3 spells CASSPLMNSPEAFF. CDR3 in DNA: TGCGCCAGCAGCCCATTAATGAACAGCCCTGAAGCTTTCTTT.

This chain links TRBV27 with TRBJ2-1; TRBD2 aligns across 13 bases. Germline V CDR1 and CDR2: MNHEY, SMNVEV (reference sequence). CDR3 length: 17 residues. Trimming took 3 bases from V and 5 from J; bases not matched to a gene: 7. The CDR3 DNA reads TGTGCCAGCAGTTTGACTAGCGGGAGGTCCCCCCACAATGAGCAGTTCTTC. Translating it yields CASSLTSGRSPHNEQFF.

The genes are TRBV6-1 and TRBJ1-2, with D possibly being TRBD1 (5 bases). The CDR3 runs 17 residues. Germline assignment: CDR1 MNHNS and CDR2 SASEGT. V was cut by 2 bases and J by 0 bases, with 16 bases left in between. The CDR3 region is CASSESWTPDPNYGYTF. The CDR3 DNA reads TGTGCCAGCAGTGAATCATGGACACCCGATCCTAACTATGGCTACACCTTC.

The V call is TRBV28, the J call TRBJ2-2, with 13 nucleotides matching TRBD2. V was clipped by 2 bases and J by 7 bases; unmatched bases: 10. The germline V gene encodes CDR1 MDHEN and CDR2 SYDVKM. This CDR3 region has 18 residues. The CDR3 DNA reads TGTGCCAGCAGTTTAACCCCTGGGACTAGCGGGGAGCACGGGGAGCTGTTTTTT. This sequence encodes CASSLTPGTSGEHGELFF.